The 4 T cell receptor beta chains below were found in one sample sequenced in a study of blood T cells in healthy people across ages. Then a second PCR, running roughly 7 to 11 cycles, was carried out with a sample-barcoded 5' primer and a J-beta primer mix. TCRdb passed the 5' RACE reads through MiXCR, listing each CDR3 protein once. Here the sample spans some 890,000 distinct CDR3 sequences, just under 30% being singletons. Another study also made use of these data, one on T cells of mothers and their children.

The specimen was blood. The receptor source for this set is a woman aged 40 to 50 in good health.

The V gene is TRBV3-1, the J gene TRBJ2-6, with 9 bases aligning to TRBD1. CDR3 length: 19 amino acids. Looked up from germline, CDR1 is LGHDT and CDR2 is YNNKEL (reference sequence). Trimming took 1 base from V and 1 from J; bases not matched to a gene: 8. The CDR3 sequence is CASSQVLGQGMSGANVLTF. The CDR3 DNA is TGTGCCAGCAGCCAAGTGCTGGGACAGGGTATGTCTGGGGCCAACGTCCTGACTTTC. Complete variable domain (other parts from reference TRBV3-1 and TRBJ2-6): DTAVSQTPKYLVTQMGNDKSIKCEQNLGHDTMYWYKQDSKKFLKIMFSYNNKELIINETVPNRFSPKSPDKAHLNLHINSLELGDSAVYFCASSQVLGQGMSGANVLTFGAGSRLTVL.

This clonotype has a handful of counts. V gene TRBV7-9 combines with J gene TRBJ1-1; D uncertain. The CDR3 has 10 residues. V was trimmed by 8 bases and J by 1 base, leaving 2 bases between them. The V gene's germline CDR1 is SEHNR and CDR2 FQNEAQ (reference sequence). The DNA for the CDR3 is TGTGCCAGCGCGAACACTGAAGCTTTCTTT. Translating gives CASANTEAFF.

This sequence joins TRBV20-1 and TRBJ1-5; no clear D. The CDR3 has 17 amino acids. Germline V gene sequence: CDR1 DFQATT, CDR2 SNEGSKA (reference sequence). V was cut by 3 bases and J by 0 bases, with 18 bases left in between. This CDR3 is CSASRQTISFSNQPQHF. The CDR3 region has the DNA TGCAGTGCTAGTCGGCAGACAATAAGTTTTAGCAATCAGCCCCAGCATTTT.

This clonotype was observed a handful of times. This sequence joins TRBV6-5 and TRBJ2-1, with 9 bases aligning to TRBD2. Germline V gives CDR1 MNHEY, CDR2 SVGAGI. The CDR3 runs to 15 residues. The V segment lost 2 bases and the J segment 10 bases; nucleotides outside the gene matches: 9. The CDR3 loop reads CASSYGLAGFGEQFF. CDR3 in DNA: TGTGCCAGCAGTTACGGGCTAGCGGGGTTTGGGGAGCAGTTCTTC.